These 24 T cell receptor beta chains were all obtained from the same sample, sequenced in a study of shared clonotypes between healthy human individuals. The naive CD8 fraction comprised CD45RO-negative cells positively selected for CCR7 and excluded terminally differentiated effector memory CD45RA+ cells. TCRdb's copy holds only in-frame clones and misses some; the assay was immunoSEQ multiplex PCR. The table has hundreds of thousands of clones, around 96% seen once; the top ten hold about 0.12%. Sequencing was carried out using naive CD8+ T cells sorted from blood. These receptor sequences come from a woman in her twenties or thirties in good health.

The V and J genes are TRBV28 and TRBJ2-1; 9 bases match TRBD2. Germline V gene lookup returns CDR1 MDHEN and CDR2 SYDVKM. This CDR3 is built from 15 residues. V shed 8 bases, J shed 7 bases, and the junction held 12 bases outside the gene matches. This CDR3 reads CASARRTSVKNEQFF. Written as DNA, the CDR3 is TGTGCCAGCGCCAGGAGGACTAGCGTTAAAAATGAGCAGTTCTTC. Filled out from reference TRBV28 and TRBJ2-1, the complete variable domain reads DVKVTQSSRYLVKRTGEKVFLECVQDMDHENMFWYRQDPGLGLRLIYFSYDVKMKEKGDIPEGYSVSREKKERFSLILESASTNQTSMYLCASARRTSVKNEQFFGPGTRLTVL.

The chain couples TRBV23-1 to TRBJ2-2; maybe TRBD1 (6 bases). TRBV23-1 is an ORF, and what it does is uncertain. V dropped 8 bases and J dropped 2 bases, with 18 bases sitting between them. The CDR3 is 16 amino acids. CDR3 nucleotide sequence: TGCGCCAGCCCCTTCTATCCGGGACACAACACCGGGGAGCTGTTTTTT. Translated, it gives CASPFYPGHNTGELFF.

The genes are TRBV11-2 and TRBJ1-5; D unclear. The V end was cut by 5 bases, the J end by 4 bases, with 24 bases between. This CDR3 has 18 residues. Germline V gene data show CDR1 as SGHAT and CDR2 as FQNNGV. DNA of the CDR3: TGTGCCAGCAGCCCTTATGACCAGGCGATTTTGAGGAATCAGCCCCAGCATTTT. Protein: CASSPYDQAILRNQPQHF. Filled out from reference TRBV11-2 and TRBJ1-5, the complete variable domain reads EAGVAQSPRYKIIEKRQSVAFWCNPISGHATLYWYQQILGQGPKLLIQFQNNGVVDDSQLPKDRFSAERLKGVDSTLKIQPAKLEDSAVYLCASSPYDQAILRNQPQHFGDGTRLSIL.

In nucleotides, the CDR3 is TGTGCCAGCGGGGGGAATAGCAATCAGCCCCAGCATTTT. It translates to CASGGNSNQPQHF. This rearrangement joins TRBV28 to TRBJ1-5; D might be TRBD1 (5 bases). With 8 bases removed from V and 0 bases from J, the gap between germline ends came to 8 bases. The CDR3 is 13 residues long. CDR1 is MDHEN, CDR2 SYDVKM, per germline.

The J gene is TRBJ1-5, the V gene TRBV5-6, with D tentatively TRBD1 (6 bases). The germline gives CDR1 SGHDT, CDR2 YYEEEE. This CDR3 is 14 amino acids long. Trimming left V 4 bases short and J 3 bases short, with 11 bases between. The chain's CDR3 is CASSPGTHNQPQHF. The CDR3 DNA sequence: TGTGCCAGCAGCCCCGGGACACACAATCAGCCCCAGCATTTT.

The rearrangement uses TRBV2 and TRBJ1-2; TRBD1 matches 10 bases. This CDR3 has 15 residues. Germline CDR1 is SNHLY and CDR2 is FYNNEI. Trimming at V came to 6 bases and at J to 4 bases, leaving 8 bases not matched to a gene. The CDR3 protein is CASRGTGANPYGYTF. CDR3 in DNA: TGTGCCAGCAGGGGGACAGGGGCAAACCCCTATGGCTACACCTTC.

This chain connects TRBV11-2 to TRBJ2-1; the match to TRBD1 covers 8 bases. Germline-derived CDR1 and CDR2 are SGHAT and FQNNGV. V dropped 3 bases and J dropped 8; count of bases not matched to a gene: 9. CDR3 length: 15 amino acids. CDR3 nucleotides: TGTGCCAGCAGCTTGGGTCAGGGGGCAGGATATGAGCAGTTCTTC. Translation gives CASSLGQGAGYEQFF.

On this clone itself: Within the sample, other DNA sequences also encode this same CDR3. This rearrangement joins TRBV7-8 to TRBJ2-7, with 9 positions matching TRBD2. The V gene end was trimmed by 1 base and the J gene end by 4 bases; junction bases not matched to a gene: 2. The germline V gene encodes CDR1 SGHVS and CDR2 FQNEAQ. This CDR3 contains 14 residues. The CDR3 nucleotides read TGTGCCAGCAGCTTAGGCCTAGCGGGGTACGAGCAGTACTTC. This gives the protein CASSLGLAGYEQYF. Combining the CDR3 with reference TRBV7-8 and TRBJ2-7 gives the whole variable domain GAGVSQSPRYKVAKRGQDVALRCDPISGHVSLFWYQQALGQGPEFLTYFQNEAQLDKSGLPSDRFFAERPEGSVSTLKIQRTQQEDSAVYLCASSLGLAGYEQYFGPGTRLTVT.

The chain has TRBV7-9 and TRBJ2-4, with 12 bases matching TRBD1. This CDR3 has 18 residues. Looked up from germline, CDR1 is SEHNR and CDR2 is FQNEAQ (reference sequence). V dropped 5 bases and J dropped 0; count of bases not matched to a gene: 8. The CDR3 spells CASSPGTGGLIAKNIQYF. CDR3 coding DNA: TGTGCCAGCAGCCCCGGGACAGGGGGCCTAATAGCCAAAAACATTCAGTACTTC.

Only one count was recorded for this clone. This chain links TRBV2 with TRBJ2-1, with TRBD2 as a possible D gene (7 bases). The ends were cut back, 7 bases at V and 7 bases at J, with 11 bases in the middle. Germline CDR1 is SNHLY and CDR2 is FYNNEI. The CDR3 totals 12 residues. CDR3 nucleotides: TGTGCCAGCAAGGGGGGGTGGAATGAGCAGTTCTTC. It encodes CASKGGWNEQFF.

This clone is a singleton in its sample. The V gene is TRBV18, the J gene TRBJ2-1; D may be TRBD2 (6 bases). This CDR3 is built from 15 residues. The ends were cut back, 2 bases at V and 2 bases at J, with 10 bases in the middle. Germline V gene sequence: CDR1 KGHSH, CDR2 LQKENI. The CDR3 is CASSPAEGPYNEQFF. For the CDR3, the DNA is TGTGCCAGCTCACCAGCGGAGGGACCCTACAATGAGCAGTTCTTC.

The chain carries TRBV27 and TRBJ2-7; 7 nucleotides align to TRBD1. Per the germline V gene, CDR1 is MNHEY and CDR2 is SMNVEV (reference sequence). Trimming took 3 bases from V and 2 from J; bases not matched to a gene: 4. CDR3 length: 14 residues. CDR3 DNA: TGTGCCAGCAGTTTGAGGGGGCTCACCTACGAGCAGTACTTC. Translating gives CASSLRGLTYEQYF.

The sample holds one count of this clone. J is TRBJ1-1 and V is TRBV5-4; D is perhaps TRBD1 (6 bases). The CDR3 extends over 14 amino acids. V was clipped by 0 bases and J by 5 bases, with 11 bases between them. Germline CDR1 SGHNT, CDR2 YYREEE (reference sequence). The CDR3 DNA sequence: TGTGCCAGCAGCTTGGACAGGGAAGGAACTGAAGCTTTCTTT. It translates to CASSLDREGTEAFF.

The genes are TRBV6-1 and TRBJ2-7; TRBD2 matches 9 bases. The CDR3 extends over 13 amino acids. V shed 4 bases, J shed 7 bases, and the junction held 5 bases outside the gene matches. Germline loops: CDR1 MNHNS, CDR2 SASEGT. The CDR3 DNA sequence: TGTGCCAGCAGTGGCGGGAGGGGGTGGGAGCAGTACTTC. Its protein is CASSGGRGWEQYF.

The V call is TRBV28, the J call TRBJ1-1; D not resolved. This CDR3 has 14 amino acids. The V end was cut by 3 bases, the J end by 7 bases, with 15 bases between. Germline V gene lookup returns CDR1 MDHEN and CDR2 SYDVKM. For the CDR3, the DNA is TGTGCCAGCAGTTTCCGGCAGTCTTCGGGTGAAGCTTTCTTT. Residues: CASSFRQSSGEAFF.

V gene TRBV5-5 combines with J gene TRBJ2-7, with D possibly being TRBD1 (6 bases). V lost 0 bases and J 5 bases, leaving 12 bases between the germline ends. The CDR3 loop spans 14 amino acids. Germline V gene sequence: CDR1 SGHKS, CDR2 YYEKEE (reference sequence). CDR3 loop: CASSLVQGNHEQYF. The CDR3 bases are TGTGCCAGCAGCTTGGTCCAGGGGAACCACGAGCAGTACTTC.

The rearrangement joins TRBV6-5 to TRBJ1-1, with a weak D call TRBD1 (5 bases). Germline V CDR1 and CDR2: MNHEY, SVGAGI. The CDR3 extends over 15 amino acids. V gave up 6 bases and J gave up 4 bases, with 18 bases separating them. The CDR3 sequence: CASRFREGLGTEAFF. The CDR3, as DNA: TGTGCCAGCAGATTCCGAGAGGGGCTTGGCACTGAAGCTTTCTTT.

The chain uses TRBV19 and TRBJ2-1; no reliable D call. There are 15 residues in the CDR3. V was shortened by 5 bases and J by 0 bases, with 11 bases between the two germline ends. The V gene's germline CDR1 is LNHDA and CDR2 SQIVND (reference sequence). CDR3 nucleotides: TGTGCCAGTAGTCAAGGTACCAGCTCCTACAATGAGCAGTTCTTC. It translates to CASSQGTSSYNEQFF.

The chain combines TRBV30 with TRBJ1-4, with unresolved D. V was cut by 0 bases and J by 8 bases, with 7 bases left in between. Germline CDR1 reads GTSNPN; CDR2 reads SVGIG (reference sequence). The length of the CDR3 is 12 residues. CDR3 loop: CAWSVMGEKLFF. CDR3 DNA sequence: TGTGCCTGGAGTGTGATGGGGGAAAAACTGTTTTTT. Filled out from reference TRBV30 and TRBJ1-4, the complete variable domain reads SQTIHQWPATLVQPVGSPLSLECTVEGTSNPNLYWYRQAAGRGLQLLFYSVGIGQISSEVPQNLSASRPQDRQFILSSKKLLLSDSGFYLCAWSVMGEKLFFGSGTQLSVL.

The chain has TRBV2 and TRBJ2-7; D is unclear. CDR1 is SNHLY and CDR2 is FYNNEI in the germline V gene. V was clipped by 3 bases and J by 3 bases, with 12 bases between them. This CDR3 is 14 amino acids long. The CDR3 DNA sequence: TGTGCCAGCAGTGAGATACAGATAGACTACGAGCAGTACTTC. The encoded protein is CASSEIQIDYEQYF.

The chain is built from TRBV7-9 and TRBJ2-3; D call uncertain. V was trimmed by 5 bases and J by 4 bases, leaving 10 bases between them. Germline CDR1 and CDR2: SEHNR and FQNEAQ (reference sequence). This CDR3 contains 13 residues. CDR3 nucleotide sequence: TGTGCCAGCAGCCCTGACACCCCAGATACGCAGTATTTT. It encodes CASSPDTPDTQYF.

The V call is TRBV11-2, the J call TRBJ2-7; D is unresolved. Trimming cost V 2 bases and J 0 bases, with 11 bases left between them. The CDR3 length is 15 residues. In germline, CDR1 is SGHAT, CDR2 FQNNGV. The CDR3 DNA reads TGTGCCAGCAGCTTAAGCTCGGACCACTCCTACGAGCAGTACTTC. Translated: CASSLSSDHSYEQYF.

The chain links TRBV6-5 to TRBJ2-3; D not resolved. This CDR3 is 13 amino acids long. Germline CDR1 is MNHEY and CDR2 is SVGAGI. Trimming removed 10 bases from V and 4 bases from J, with 15 bases in between. In DNA, the CDR3 is TGTGCCACCTCTGGGCTGGGCCCAGATACGCAGTATTTT. Residues: CATSGLGPDTQYF.

V and J are TRBV7-6 and TRBJ2-1; D is unresolved. Germline CDR1 reads SGHVS; CDR2 reads FNYEAQ. The ends were cut back, 5 bases at V and 1 base at J, with 18 bases in the middle. The CDR3 sequence is 17 residues long. The CDR3: CASSPVLAELSYNEQFF. The CDR3 coding sequence is TGTGCCAGCAGCCCAGTACTGGCGGAGTTATCCTACAATGAGCAGTTCTTC.